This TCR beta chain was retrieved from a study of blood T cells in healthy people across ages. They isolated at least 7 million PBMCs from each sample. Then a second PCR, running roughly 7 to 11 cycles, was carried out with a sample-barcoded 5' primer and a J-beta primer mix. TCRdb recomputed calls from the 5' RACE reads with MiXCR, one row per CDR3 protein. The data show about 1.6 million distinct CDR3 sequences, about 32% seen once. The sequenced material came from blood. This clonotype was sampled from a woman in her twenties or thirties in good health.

Written as DNA, the CDR3 is TGTGCCAGCAGCCAAGGTCTGGCAGGGGTTGGCTACACCTTC. It codes for CASSQGLAGVGYTF. The rearrangement joins TRBV4-2 to TRBJ1-2; perhaps TRBD1 as D (6 bases). The V gene's germline CDR1 is LGHNA and CDR2 YNFKEQ. The CDR3 is 14 residues long. With 1 base removed from V and 7 bases from J, the gap between germline ends came to 13 bases.